The present T cell receptor (beta chain) was sequenced within a study of T cells in localized non-small cell lung cancer. Findings of the study overall: T cell clonality was highest in uninvolved adjacent lung, above tumor. Heterogeneity remains possible because sequencing was limited to only one tumor region.

About this clone itself: The antigen is unknown.

Produced via immunoSEQ multiplex PCR; TCRdb's table is partial and in-frame only. This sample has approximately 4,000 clones; 31% occur once, and the top ten carry 9.5% to 13%. Sequenced material: normal lung tissue next to the tumor, taken before any cancer treatment. The source is a male donor aged 60 or over with stage III lung adenocarcinoma.

This CDR3 is CASSLLALEGETQYF. CDR3 in DNA: TGTGCCAGCAGCTTACTAGCGTTGGAGGGGGAGACCCAGTACTTC. The rearrangement uses TRBV11-3 and TRBJ2-5, with D perhaps TRBD2 (6 bases). Per the germline V gene, CDR1 is SGHNT and CDR2 is YENEEA. This CDR3 is 15 amino acids long. V lost 2 bases, J lost 5 bases, and 15 bases lay in between.